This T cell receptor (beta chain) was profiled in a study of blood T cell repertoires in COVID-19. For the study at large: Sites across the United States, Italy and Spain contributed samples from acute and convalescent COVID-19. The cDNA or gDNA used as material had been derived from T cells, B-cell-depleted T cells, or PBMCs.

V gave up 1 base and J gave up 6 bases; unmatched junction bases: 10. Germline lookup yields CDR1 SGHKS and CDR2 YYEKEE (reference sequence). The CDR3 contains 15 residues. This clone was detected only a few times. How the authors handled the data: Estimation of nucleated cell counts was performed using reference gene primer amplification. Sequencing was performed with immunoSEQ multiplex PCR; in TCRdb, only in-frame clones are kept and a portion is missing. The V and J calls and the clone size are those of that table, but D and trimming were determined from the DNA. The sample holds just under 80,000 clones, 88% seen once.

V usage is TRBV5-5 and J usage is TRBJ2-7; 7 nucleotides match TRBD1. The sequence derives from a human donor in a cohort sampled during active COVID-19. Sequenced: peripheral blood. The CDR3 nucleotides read TGTGCCAGCAGCTTGTCCTGGGACAGTTGGGGCGAGCAGTACTTC. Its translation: CASSLSWDSWGEQYF.